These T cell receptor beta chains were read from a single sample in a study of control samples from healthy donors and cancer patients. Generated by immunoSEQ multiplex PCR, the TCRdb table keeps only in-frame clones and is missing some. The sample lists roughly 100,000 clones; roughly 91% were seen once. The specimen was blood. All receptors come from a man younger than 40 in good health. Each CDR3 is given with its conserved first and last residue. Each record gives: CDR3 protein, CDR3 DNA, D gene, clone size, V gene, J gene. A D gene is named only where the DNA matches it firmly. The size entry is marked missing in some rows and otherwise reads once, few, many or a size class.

cdr3_aa: CASSLAQAGVGYTF; cdr3_nt: TGTGCCAGCAGCTTAGCGCAGGCAGGGGTTGGCTACACCTTC; d_call: .; clone_size: .; v_call: TRBV7-6; j_call: TRBJ1-2
cdr3_aa: CASSLGLAGANTGELFF; cdr3_nt: TGTGCCAGCAGCTTGGGACTAGCGGGGGCGAACACCGGGGAGCTGTTTTTT; d_call: TRBD2; clone_size: .; v_call: TRBV5-4; j_call: TRBJ2-2
cdr3_aa: CASSLWGNQETQYF; cdr3_nt: TGTGCCAGCAGCTTGTGGGGAAATCAAGAGACCCAGTACTTC; d_call: .; clone_size: .; v_call: TRBV7-9; j_call: TRBJ2-5
cdr3_aa: CAWRGHTNTEAFF; cdr3_nt: TGTGCCTGGAGGGGACATACGAACACTGAAGCTTTCTTT; d_call: .; clone_size: .; v_call: TRBV30; j_call: TRBJ1-1
cdr3_aa: CASAQGVAQYF; cdr3_nt: TGTGCTAGTGCCCAGGGGGTGGCGCAGTATTTT; d_call: TRBD1; clone_size: .; v_call: TRBV12-5; j_call: TRBJ2-3
cdr3_aa: CASSFDRNTEAFF; cdr3_nt: TGTGCCAGCAGTTTCGACAGGAACACTGAAGCTTTCTTT; d_call: .; clone_size: .; v_call: TRBV6-4; j_call: TRBJ1-1
cdr3_aa: CASSEARTGFQETQYF; cdr3_nt: TGTGCCAGCAGTGAAGCGAGGACAGGGTTTCAAGAGACCCAGTACTTC; d_call: TRBD1; clone_size: .; v_call: TRBV6-1; j_call: TRBJ2-5
cdr3_aa: CASSSLTGAASETQYF; cdr3_nt: TGTGCCAGTAGTTCCCTGACAGGGGCCGCCTCGGAGACCCAGTACTTC; d_call: TRBD1; clone_size: .; v_call: TRBV19; j_call: TRBJ2-5
cdr3_aa: CASSRESSYNEQFF; cdr3_nt: TGTGCCAGCAGCCGGGAGTCCTCCTACAATGAGCAGTTCTTC; d_call: .; clone_size: once; v_call: TRBV7-9; j_call: TRBJ2-1
cdr3_aa: CASSQGGGIYNEQFF; cdr3_nt: TGCGCCAGCAGCCAAGGCGGGGGTATCTACAATGAGCAGTTCTTC; d_call: TRBD2; clone_size: .; v_call: TRBV4-1; j_call: TRBJ2-1
cdr3_aa: CASHGGGNQPQHF; cdr3_nt: TGTGCCAGCCACGGGGGGGGCAATCAGCCCCAGCATTTT; d_call: .; clone_size: .; v_call: TRBV28; j_call: TRBJ1-5
cdr3_aa: CASSLRWRGYEQYF; cdr3_nt: TGTGCCAGCAGCTTAAGGTGGAGAGGCTACGAGCAGTACTTC; d_call: .; clone_size: .; v_call: TRBV7-2; j_call: TRBJ2-7
cdr3_aa: CASSPTAPRGARTEAFF; cdr3_nt: TGTGCCAGCTCACCAACGGCCCCCCGGGGTGCGAGGACTGAAGCTTTCTTT; d_call: .; clone_size: .; v_call: TRBV18; j_call: TRBJ1-1
cdr3_aa: CASSSRDSPNEQFF; cdr3_nt: TGCGCCAGCAGCTCCCGGGACAGCCCCAATGAGCAGTTCTTC; d_call: TRBD1; clone_size: .; v_call: TRBV5-1; j_call: TRBJ2-1
cdr3_aa: CASSPWGTGGPSNQPQHF; cdr3_nt: TGTGCCAGCAGTCCCTGGGGTACAGGGGGACCTAGCAATCAGCCCCAGCATTTT; d_call: TRBD1; clone_size: .; v_call: TRBV27; j_call: TRBJ1-5
cdr3_aa: CASSFSGGYGYTF; cdr3_nt: TGCGCCAGCAGCTTTTCTGGGGGATATGGCTACACCTTC; d_call: .; clone_size: .; v_call: TRBV5-1; j_call: TRBJ1-2
cdr3_aa: CASSQEGQGANGANVLTF; cdr3_nt: TGCGCCAGCAGCCAAGAGGGACAGGGGGCGAACGGGGCCAACGTCCTGACTTTC; d_call: TRBD1; clone_size: .; v_call: TRBV4-3; j_call: TRBJ2-6
cdr3_aa: CASSSRGTTDTQYF; cdr3_nt: TGTGCCAGCAGCTCACGGGGGACCACAGATACGCAGTATTTT; d_call: .; clone_size: .; v_call: TRBV7-6; j_call: TRBJ2-3
cdr3_aa: CATSDSGQGATDTQYF; cdr3_nt: TGTGCCACCAGTGATTCGGGACAGGGCGCGACAGATACGCAGTATTTT; d_call: TRBD1; clone_size: .; v_call: TRBV24-1; j_call: TRBJ2-3
cdr3_aa: CASSLVAGGSETQYF; cdr3_nt: TGTGCCAGCAGCTTAGTCGCAGGGGGGTCGGAGACCCAGTACTTC; d_call: .; clone_size: .; v_call: TRBV7-9; j_call: TRBJ2-5
cdr3_aa: CASSQGLAADTQYF; cdr3_nt: TGCGCCAGCAGCCAAGGCCTGGCAGCAGATACGCAGTATTTT; d_call: .; clone_size: .; v_call: TRBV4-1; j_call: TRBJ2-3
cdr3_aa: CATGGYYGYTF; cdr3_nt: TGCGCCACGGGCGGGTACTATGGCTACACCTTC; d_call: .; clone_size: .; v_call: TRBV10-2; j_call: TRBJ1-2
cdr3_aa: CAPGGLRETQYF; cdr3_nt: TGTGCCCCTGGAGGGTTGCGGGAGACCCAGTACTTC; d_call: .; clone_size: .; v_call: TRBV30; j_call: TRBJ2-5
cdr3_aa: CSAPTVTQYF; cdr3_nt: TGCAGTGCTCCAACGGTAACGCAGTATTTT; d_call: .; clone_size: .; v_call: TRBV20-1; j_call: TRBJ2-3
cdr3_aa: CASTLRSGANEKLFF; cdr3_nt: TGTGCCAGCACCCTGAGGTCCGGAGCTAATGAAAAACTGTTTTTT; d_call: .; clone_size: .; v_call: TRBV2; j_call: TRBJ1-4
cdr3_aa: CASSFRRTEAFF; cdr3_nt: TGTGCCAGCAGCTTTAGGCGGACTGAAGCTTTCTTT; d_call: .; clone_size: .; v_call: TRBV11-1; j_call: TRBJ1-1
cdr3_aa: CASSGSGQGNSPLHF; cdr3_nt: TGTGCCAGCAGCGGCTCGGGACAGGGGAATTCACCCCTCCACTTT; d_call: TRBD1; clone_size: .; v_call: TRBV9; j_call: TRBJ1-6
cdr3_aa: CASSLSPGSYEQYF; cdr3_nt: TGTGCCAGCAGTTTATCCCCCGGATCCTACGAGCAGTACTTC; d_call: .; clone_size: .; v_call: TRBV27; j_call: TRBJ2-7
cdr3_aa: CASSSPLTGPNYGYTF; cdr3_nt: TGTGCCAGCAGTTCCCCTCTGACAGGGCCCAACTATGGCTACACCTTC; d_call: TRBD1; clone_size: .; v_call: TRBV28; j_call: TRBJ1-2
cdr3_aa: CASSQLTVNEQFF; cdr3_nt: TGCGCCAGCAGCCAACTGACAGTCAATGAGCAGTTCTTC; d_call: .; clone_size: .; v_call: TRBV4-1; j_call: TRBJ2-1
cdr3_aa: CASSLDRGNYGYTF; cdr3_nt: TGTGCCAGCAGCTTAGACAGGGGGAACTATGGCTACACCTTC; d_call: TRBD1; clone_size: .; v_call: TRBV7-2; j_call: TRBJ1-2
cdr3_aa: CASSLQGFSGANVLTF; cdr3_nt: TGTGCCAGCAGCCTACAGGGGTTCTCTGGGGCCAACGTCCTGACTTTC; d_call: TRBD1; clone_size: .; v_call: TRBV14; j_call: TRBJ2-6
cdr3_aa: CASSGGSYNEQFF; cdr3_nt: TGCGCCAGCAGTGGGGGGTCCTACAATGAGCAGTTCTTC; d_call: .; clone_size: .; v_call: TRBV10-1; j_call: TRBJ2-1
cdr3_aa: CSASMGQGLPSEAFF; cdr3_nt: TGCAGTGCTAGTATGGGACAGGGGTTGCCCTCTGAAGCTTTCTTT; d_call: TRBD1; clone_size: .; v_call: TRBV20-1; j_call: TRBJ1-1
cdr3_aa: CASGTGSFNYGYTF; cdr3_nt: TGTGCCAGCGGTACAGGGAGTTTTAACTATGGCTACACCTTC; d_call: .; clone_size: few; v_call: TRBV28; j_call: TRBJ1-2
cdr3_aa: CSVGNVGGGTEAFF; cdr3_nt: TGCAGCGTTGGGAATGTTGGGGGGGGCACTGAAGCTTTCTTT; d_call: .; clone_size: .; v_call: TRBV29-1; j_call: TRBJ1-1
cdr3_aa: CVSTAGWLNEQFF; cdr3_nt: TGTGTTTCGACCGCGGGGTGGTTGAATGAGCAGTTCTTC; d_call: .; clone_size: .; v_call: TRBV2; j_call: TRBJ2-1
cdr3_aa: CAWKGGGTDTQYF; cdr3_nt: TGTGCCTGGAAGGGGGGAGGCACAGATACGCAGTATTTT; d_call: .; clone_size: .; v_call: TRBV30; j_call: TRBJ2-3
cdr3_aa: CASSIWAIADSPLHF; cdr3_nt: TGTGCCAGTAGTATTTGGGCCATTGCGGATTCACCCCTCCACTTT; d_call: .; clone_size: .; v_call: TRBV19; j_call: TRBJ1-6